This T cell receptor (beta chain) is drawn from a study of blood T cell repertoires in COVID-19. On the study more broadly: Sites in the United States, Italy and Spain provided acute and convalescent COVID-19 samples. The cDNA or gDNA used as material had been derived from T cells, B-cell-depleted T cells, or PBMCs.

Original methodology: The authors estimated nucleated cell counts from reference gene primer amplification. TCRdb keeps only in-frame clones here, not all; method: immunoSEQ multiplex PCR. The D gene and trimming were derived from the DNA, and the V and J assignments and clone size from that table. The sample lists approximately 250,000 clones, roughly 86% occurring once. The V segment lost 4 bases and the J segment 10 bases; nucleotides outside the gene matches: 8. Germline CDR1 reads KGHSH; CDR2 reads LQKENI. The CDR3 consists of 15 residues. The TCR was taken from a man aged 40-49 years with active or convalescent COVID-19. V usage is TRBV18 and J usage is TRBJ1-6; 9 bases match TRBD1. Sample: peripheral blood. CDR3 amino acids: CASSLGTGSGSPLHF. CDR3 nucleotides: TGTGCCAGCTCACTCGGGACAGGGTCTGGCTCACCCCTCCACTTT.